These 32 T cell receptor beta chains came from one sample sequenced in a study of OX40 agonist ivuxolimab in advanced cancers. Receptor amplification or capture employed the immunoSEQ multiplex PCR assay. TCRdb provides this immuneACCESS table in a form limited to in-frame rearrangements. Some clones are lacking; in checked studies, under half of them reflect an unresolved V gene, and why the rest are absent is not known. This sample lists roughly 110,000 clones; 75% to 95% were detected once. 0.48% of the sample rests with the top ten. The sequences come from CD4+ or CD8+ T cells sorted from blood, collected in a trial of the OX40 agonist ivuxolimab. The receptors were gathered from an adult with an advanced solid tumor such as melanoma, head and neck, liver or kidney cancer.

A remark on this clone: This sample includes further DNA sequences coding for the same CDR3. This chain joins TRBV7-9 and TRBJ2-1; D is undetermined. The CDR3 is 12 residues long. Germline assignment: CDR1 SEHNR and CDR2 FQNEAQ (reference sequence). Trimming removed 4 bases from V and 6 bases from J, with 7 bases in between. The CDR3 bases are TGTGCCAGCAGCTCCGGTGTCAATGAGCAGTTCTTC. This gives the protein CASSSGVNEQFF.

The gene calls are TRBV7-9 and TRBJ2-7, with a weak D call TRBD2 (6 bases). Deletions cut 5 bases from V and 3 bases from J, with 14 bases between. The germline V gene encodes CDR1 SEHNR and CDR2 FQNEAQ (reference sequence). The CDR3 runs to 14 residues. The CDR3 here is CASSGGRGLYEQYF. DNA for the CDR3: TGTGCCAGCAGCGGAGGGAGAGGACTCTACGAGCAGTACTTC. The variable domain in full, with the rest retrieved from reference TRBV7-9 and TRBJ2-7, is DTGVSQNPRHKITKRGQNVTFRCDPISEHNRLYWYRQTLGQGPEFLTYFQNEAQLEKSRLLSDRFSAERPKGSFSTLEIQRTEQGDSAMYLCASSGGRGLYEQYFGPGTRLTVT.

The CDR3 nucleotides are TGCGCCAGCAGCTTGGCGGCTAGCGGGGGGTCTGCTACGCAGTATTTT. Protein product: CASSLAASGGSATQYF. J is TRBJ2-3 and V is TRBV5-1; 11 bases map to TRBD2. The CDR3 is made up of 16 amino acids. Trimming cost V 0 bases and J 8 bases; bases outside gene matches: 8. CDR1 is SGHRS, CDR2 YFSETQ, per germline.

The chain joins TRBV9 to TRBJ2-7; 9 nucleotides agree with TRBD1. Germline loops: CDR1 SGDLS, CDR2 YYNGEE. Trimming took 2 bases from V and 5 from J; bases not matched to a gene: 5. CDR3 length: 14 residues. In DNA, the CDR3 is TGTGCCAGCAGCGTCCGGGACAGGGTCCACGAGCAGTACTTC. Protein: CASSVRDRVHEQYF.

The genes are TRBV4-3 and TRBJ1-1; no firm D call. Trimming cost V 4 bases and J 1 base, with 7 bases left between them. CDR1 and CDR2 from the germline V gene are LGHNA and YSLEER. This CDR3 is 13 amino acids long. In DNA, the CDR3 is TGCGCCAGCAGCCTGGGCGAGAACACTGAAGCTTTCTTT. It yields the protein CASSLGENTEAFF.

The gene calls are TRBV5-8 and TRBJ2-3; 11 nucleotides agree with TRBD2. J gave up 1 base and V 4 bases, and 2 bases lay outside the gene matches. The CDR3 consists of 15 residues. Germline-derived CDR1 and CDR2 are SGHTS and YDEGEE. This chain's CDR3 is CASSGGLAGTDTQYF. The CDR3 DNA is TGTGCCAGCAGCGGGGGACTAGCGGGCACAGATACGCAGTATTTT.

V gene TRBV19 combines with J gene TRBJ1-5; D perhaps matches TRBD1 (5 bases). The CDR3 is 10 amino acids. Trimming cost V 5 bases and J 11 bases, with 7 bases left between them. Germline values: CDR1 LNHDA, CDR2 SQIVND (reference sequence). CDR3 nucleotides: TGTGCCAGTAGTGGGACGACCCAGCATTTT. Its protein is CASSGTTQHF.

On this clone itself: The same CDR3 is also encoded by other DNA sequences in this sample. The chain has TRBV27 and TRBJ2-7; the match to TRBD1 covers 7 bases. The CDR3 spans 13 residues. The V and J ends lost 6 bases and 6 bases, in that order; junction bases with no gene match: 8. From germline, CDR1 is MNHEY and CDR2 SMNVEV (reference sequence). The CDR3 region has the DNA TGTGCCAGCAGACGGCAGGGGGAAGGCGAGCAGTACTTC. This sequence encodes CASRRQGEGEQYF.

V usage is TRBV4-1 and J usage is TRBJ2-1; weak D call: TRBD2 (5 bases). The CDR3 loop spans 14 amino acids. Germline CDR1 reads MGHRA; CDR2 reads YSYEKL. The V gene lost 4 bases and the J gene lost 7 bases, with 14 bases spanning the gap. CDR3 region: CASSRLAFVNEQFF. CDR3 nucleotides: TGCGCCAGCAGCCGGCTAGCCTTTGTAAATGAGCAGTTCTTC.

This chain uses TRBV19 with TRBJ2-1, with D possibly matching TRBD1 (6 bases). Between the trimmed V and J ends, which lost 6 bases and 7 bases, there was a span of 10 bases. This CDR3 is built from 12 residues. Germline CDR1 and CDR2: LNHDA and SQIVND (reference sequence). CDR3 amino acids: CASRQGINEQFF. The CDR3 DNA reads TGTGCCAGTAGACAGGGTATTAATGAGCAGTTCTTC.

The chain carries TRBV28 and TRBJ2-7; TRBD2 is a possible D gene (5 bases). The length of the CDR3 is 14 residues. Germline-derived CDR1 and CDR2 are MDHEN and SYDVKM. V dropped 2 bases and J dropped 6 bases, with 14 bases sitting between them. The CDR3 region is CASSLGGRVAEQYF. The CDR3 DNA is TGTGCCAGCAGTTTAGGTGGGCGGGTAGCCGAGCAGTACTTC.

The chain links TRBV29-1 to TRBJ2-7; TRBD2 is a possible D gene (5 bases). There are 14 residues in the CDR3. V dropped 4 bases and J dropped 4 bases, with 17 bases sitting between them. Looked up from germline, CDR1 is SQVTM and CDR2 is ANQGSEA. The CDR3 reads CSVGVIGKQYEQYF. Written as DNA, the CDR3 is TGCAGCGTTGGAGTGATCGGGAAGCAGTACGAGCAGTACTTC.

The chain carries TRBV7-2 and TRBJ2-7, with 8 bases fitting TRBD1. From germline, CDR1 is SGHTA and CDR2 FQGNSA. This CDR3 comprises 13 residues. The J segment lost 5 bases and the V segment lost 5 bases, leaving 5 bases of the junction unmatched. The CDR3 DNA sequence: TGTGCCAGCAGCCTCAGGGGGCCGGACGAGCAGTACTTC. This gives the protein CASSLRGPDEQYF.

The chain has TRBV9 and TRBJ2-7; tentatively, D is TRBD1 or TRBD2 (5 bases each). The ends were cut back, 4 bases at V and 6 bases at J, with 17 bases in the middle. Germline assignment: CDR1 SGDLS and CDR2 YYNGEE. The CDR3 runs to 14 residues. CDR3 nucleotides: TGTGCCAGCAGCCTTCGGGGCGGCGGCTTCGAGCAGTACTTC. Protein: CASSLRGGGFEQYF.

V and J are TRBV5-1 and TRBJ2-2; tentative D call: TRBD1 (6 bases). V shed 2 bases and J shed 1 base, with 9 bases lying between them. Germline CDR1 is SGHRS and CDR2 is YFSETQ. CDR3 length: 15 residues. This chain's CDR3 is CASSFDRMNTGELFF. CDR3 bases: TGCGCCAGCAGCTTCGACAGGATGAACACCGGGGAGCTGTTTTTT. The whole variable domain, remainder taken from reference TRBV5-1 and TRBJ2-2, is KAGVTQTPRYLIKTRGQQVTLSCSPISGHRSVSWYQQTPGQGLQFLFEYFSETQRNKGNFPGRFSGRQFSNSRSEMNVSTLELGDSALYLCASSFDRMNTGELFFGEGSRLTVL.

The chain is built from TRBV4-3 and TRBJ2-7, with a tentative D call TRBD2 (6 bases). The CDR3 has 13 amino acids. V was cut by 4 bases and J by 5 bases, with 12 bases left in between. In germline, CDR1 is LGHNA, CDR2 YSLEER. The CDR3 nucleotides read TGCGCCAGCAGCCGAAATCTAGCGAACGAGCAGTACTTC. Protein sequence: CASSRNLANEQYF.

CDR3 nucleotides: TGTGCCAGCACCCGGGACAGGGGGCCTGAAGCTTTCTTT. This encodes CASTRDRGPEAFF. V and J are TRBV18 and TRBJ1-1; TRBD1 matches at 12 bases. Germline values: CDR1 KGHSH, CDR2 LQKENI. The length of the CDR3 is 13 residues. V lost 8 bases, J lost 6 bases, and 4 bases stayed unmatched. Together with reference TRBV18 and TRBJ1-1, the CDR3 gives the full variable domain: NAGVMQNPRHLVRRRGQEARLRCSPMKGHSHVYWYRQLPEEGLKFMVYLQKENIIDESGMPKERFSAEFPKEGPSILRIQQVVRGDSAAYFCASTRDRGPEAFFGQGTRLTVV.

This rearrangement joins TRBV5-1 to TRBJ2-5; D may correspond to TRBD1 or TRBD2 (5 bases each). Germline CDR1 and CDR2: SGHRS and YFSETQ. The germline V and J ends were trimmed by 2 bases and 4 bases, with 12 bases remaining between them. This CDR3 has 14 residues. The CDR3: CASSFGARRETQYF. The CDR3 nucleotides are TGCGCCAGCAGCTTCGGGGCGCGGAGAGAGACCCAGTACTTC.

J is TRBJ1-5 and V is TRBV9; D gene ambiguous. Deletions cut 3 bases from V and 0 bases from J, with 10 bases between. CDR3 size: 15 residues. Germline assignment: CDR1 SGDLS and CDR2 YYNGEE. CDR3 DNA sequence: TGTGCCAGCAGCGAAGGCAGCTATAGCAATCAGCCCCAGCATTTT. It translates to CASSEGSYSNQPQHF.

The genes are TRBV19 and TRBJ1-5; the D gene is possibly TRBD1 (5 bases). CDR1 LNHDA and CDR2 SQIVND come from the germline V gene (reference sequence). V was shortened by 5 bases and J by 0 bases, with 20 bases between the two germline ends. The CDR3 is 18 residues long. The CDR3 DNA reads TGTGCCAGTAGTGGAGGGACGGCCAATCATTATAGCAATCAGCCCCAGCATTTT. It encodes CASSGGTANHYSNQPQHF.

The chain carries TRBV6-5 and TRBJ2-1; tentatively, D is TRBD1 (6 bases). The V gene's germline CDR1 is MNHEY and CDR2 SVGAGI. The CDR3 length is 13 residues. Trimming took off 5 bases at V and 8 bases at J, with 13 bases between the two ends. CDR3 protein: CASSLGGTYEQFF. CDR3 DNA: TGTGCCAGCAGTCTAGGGGGTACGTATGAGCAGTTCTTC.

The rearrangement uses TRBV7-9 and TRBJ1-2, with unresolved D. This CDR3 is built from 13 residues. Trimming cost V 0 bases and J 7 bases, with 9 bases left between them. CDR1 and CDR2 (germline): SEHNR, FQNEAQ (reference sequence). The CDR3 sequence: CASSLANPLGYTF. The CDR3 DNA reads as TGTGCCAGCAGCTTAGCGAACCCCCTTGGCTACACCTTC. Together with reference TRBV7-9 and TRBJ1-2, the CDR3 gives the full variable domain: DTGVSQNPRHKITKRGQNVTFRCDPISEHNRLYWYRQTLGQGPEFLTYFQNEAQLEKSRLLSDRFSAERPKGSFSTLEIQRTEQGDSAMYLCASSLANPLGYTFGSGTRLTVV.

This CDR3 is CASSLAGYLGEQYF. In DNA, the CDR3 is TGTGCCAGCAGCTTAGCGGGGTACCTCGGCGAGCAGTACTTC. This chain uses TRBV7-9 with TRBJ2-7; no definite D call. Trimming removed 0 bases at V and 6 bases at J, with 12 bases between. CDR1 is SEHNR, CDR2 FQNEAQ, per germline (reference sequence). The CDR3 is 14 residues long.

V gene TRBV9 combines with J gene TRBJ2-3; TRBD2 is a possible D gene (5 bases). The CDR3 is made up of 14 amino acids. Germline CDR1 reads SGDLS; CDR2 reads YYNGEE. Trimming stripped 1 base from V and 3 bases from J, with 9 bases between. The CDR3 spells CASSVRDLTDTQYF. As DNA, the CDR3 is TGTGCCAGCAGCGTACGGGATTTAACAGATACGCAGTATTTT. Variable domain in full (rest from reference TRBV9 and TRBJ2-3): DSGVTQTPKHLITATGQRVTLRCSPRSGDLSVYWYQQSLDQGLQFLIQYYNGEERAKGNILERFSAQQFPDLHSELNLSSLELGDSALYFCASSVRDLTDTQYFGPGTRLTVL.

This clone has a handful of counts. The gene calls are TRBV5-5 and TRBJ1-2, with 7 bases that match TRBD1. After removal of 0 bases from V and 0 bases from J, the junction contained 8 bases not matched to a gene. The CDR3 is 17 amino acids. Germline V gene data show CDR1 as SGHKS and CDR2 as YYEKEE (reference sequence). Written as DNA, the CDR3 is TGTGCCAGCAGCTTGGGGCAGGGGGGAATTACTAACTATGGCTACACCTTC. Translated: CASSLGQGGITNYGYTF.

The chain joins TRBV6-5 to TRBJ1-2; D is ambiguous. Germline CDR1 is MNHEY and CDR2 is SVGAGI. The CDR3 covers 13 residues. With 5 bases removed from V and 4 bases from J, the gap between germline ends came to 11 bases. The CDR3 DNA reads as TGTGCCAGCAGTATGGAGGGCGCCTATGGCTACACCTTC. Its protein is CASSMEGAYGYTF.

Regarding this clone: In the same sample, other DNA sequences code for this CDR3. J is TRBJ2-5 and V is TRBV11-2, with D perhaps matching TRBD1 (5 bases). CDR1 is SGHAT and CDR2 is FQNNGV in the germline V gene. CDR3 length equals 14 residues. Trimming removed 5 bases at V and 4 bases at J, with 14 bases between. The CDR3 DNA sequence: TGTGCCAGCAGCCCGGATAGGGGCCGAGAGACCCAGTACTTC. Protein sequence: CASSPDRGRETQYF.

The gene calls are TRBV4-2 and TRBJ1-5; D perhaps matches TRBD1 (5 bases). V lost 4 bases and J lost 1, with 14 bases in between. Germline CDR1 and CDR2: LGHNA and YNFKEQ. The CDR3 contains 16 residues. CDR3 nucleotide sequence: TGTGCCAGCAGCCTCTCCCAGGCAGGGAGCAATCAGCCCCAGCATTTT. Encoded protein: CASSLSQAGSNQPQHF.

The V gene is TRBV9, the J gene TRBJ1-5; D unclear. Trimming took 1 base from V and 4 from J, leaving 9 bases between them. This CDR3 region has 14 residues. Germline assignment: CDR1 SGDLS and CDR2 YYNGEE. This CDR3 is CASSVSDRNQPQHF. The CDR3 nucleotides are TGTGCCAGCAGCGTATCGGACCGAAATCAGCCCCAGCATTTT. Looking up the rest from reference TRBV9 and TRBJ1-5 gives the full variable domain: DSGVTQTPKHLITATGQRVTLRCSPRSGDLSVYWYQQSLDQGLQFLIQYYNGEERAKGNILERFSAQQFPDLHSELNLSSLELGDSALYFCASSVSDRNQPQHFGDGTRLSIL.

This clone was picked up one time. The V and J genes are TRBV10-1 and TRBJ2-2; tentatively, D is TRBD1 (5 bases). Germline V gene lookup returns CDR1 WNHNN and CDR2 SYGVQD (reference sequence). CDR3 length: 13 residues. V was clipped by 0 bases and J by 13 bases, with 12 bases between them. This CDR3 reads CASSESTGRRLFF. The CDR3 DNA reads as TGCGCCAGCAGTGAGTCTACAGGTAGAAGGCTGTTTTTT.

Comment on this clone: Other DNA sequences from this sample encode an identical CDR3 as well. The chain is built from TRBV19 and TRBJ2-4; 14 nucleotides align to TRBD2. This CDR3 has 15 residues. The V segment lost 5 bases and the J segment 7 bases; nucleotides outside the gene matches: 4. CDR1 is LNHDA, CDR2 SQIVND, per germline (reference sequence). This CDR3 reads CASSPRTSGGNIQYF. CDR3 coding DNA: TGTGCCAGTAGTCCACGGACTAGCGGGGGGAACATTCAGTACTTC.

This clone has only one observation. The chain employs TRBV18 and TRBJ2-7; TRBD2 matches at 11 bases. V shed 3 bases, J shed 2 bases, and the junction held 6 bases outside the gene matches. This CDR3 has 16 residues. CDR1 KGHSH and CDR2 LQKENI come from the germline V gene. CDR3 sequence reads: CASSPPGTSGTYEQYF. DNA for the CDR3: TGTGCCAGCTCACCCCCGGGGACTAGCGGAACCTACGAGCAGTACTTC.